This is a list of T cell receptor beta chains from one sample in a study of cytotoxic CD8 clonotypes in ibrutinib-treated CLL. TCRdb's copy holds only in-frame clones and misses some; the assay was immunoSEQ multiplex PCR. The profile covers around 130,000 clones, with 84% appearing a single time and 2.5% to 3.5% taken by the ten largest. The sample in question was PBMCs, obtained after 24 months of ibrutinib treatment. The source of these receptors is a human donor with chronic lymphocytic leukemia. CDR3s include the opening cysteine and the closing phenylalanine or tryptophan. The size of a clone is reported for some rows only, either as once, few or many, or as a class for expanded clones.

CDR3aa: CASSLDGGQGATPLHF; j_gene: TRBJ1-6; abundance: once; v_gene: TRBV7-6
CDR3aa: CASSLEMGRSDTQYF; j_gene: TRBJ2-3; abundance: NA; v_gene: TRBV7-2
CDR3aa: CASSSSFSPGRKYEQYF; j_gene: TRBJ2-7; abundance: NA; v_gene: TRBV19
CDR3aa: CASSQEMPGFSGANVLTF; j_gene: TRBJ2-6; abundance: NA; v_gene: TRBV4-2
CDR3aa: CASSSNPNTEAFF; j_gene: TRBJ1-1; abundance: NA; v_gene: TRBV7-9
CDR3aa: CASSLGENIQYF; j_gene: TRBJ2-4; abundance: NA; v_gene: TRBV28
CDR3aa: CASSLGPTEGGKLFF; j_gene: TRBJ1-4; abundance: NA; v_gene: TRBV5-1
CDR3aa: CASKGQGAGNTEAFF; j_gene: TRBJ1-1; abundance: NA; v_gene: TRBV10-2
CDR3aa: CASTFGRDRGNGYTF; j_gene: TRBJ1-2; abundance: NA; v_gene: TRBV19
CDR3aa: CAWTSSGGQPQHF; j_gene: TRBJ1-5; abundance: NA; v_gene: TRBV30
CDR3aa: CASSLAVGELGEQYF; j_gene: TRBJ2-7; abundance: NA; v_gene: TRBV7-2
CDR3aa: CASSPPPDRDGYTF; j_gene: TRBJ1-2; abundance: once; v_gene: TRBV6-1
CDR3aa: CASSPRGDYNSPLHF; j_gene: TRBJ1-6; abundance: NA; v_gene: TRBV5-4
CDR3aa: CAWGTSGGADTQYF; j_gene: TRBJ2-3; abundance: NA; v_gene: TRBV30
CDR3aa: CASSRPVRDRGNEQFF; j_gene: TRBJ2-1; abundance: NA; v_gene: TRBV23-1
CDR3aa: CASSPKTGDTEAFF; j_gene: TRBJ1-1; abundance: NA; v_gene: TRBV11-3
CDR3aa: CASSHRDRVYGYTF; j_gene: TRBJ1-2; abundance: NA; v_gene: TRBV27
CDR3aa: CASSLGTSGGPTGELFF; j_gene: TRBJ2-2; abundance: NA; v_gene: TRBV27
CDR3aa: CASSMEGRTAGEQYF; j_gene: TRBJ2-7; abundance: NA; v_gene: TRBV19
CDR3aa: CASSSTGGNSPLHF; j_gene: TRBJ1-6; abundance: few; v_gene: TRBV7-2
CDR3aa: CASSPGLATDTQYF; j_gene: TRBJ2-3; abundance: NA; v_gene: TRBV5-1
CDR3aa: CASSSVLHRDQETQYF; j_gene: TRBJ2-5; abundance: NA; v_gene: TRBV5-1
CDR3aa: CAWSVLAGETTDGTQYF; j_gene: TRBJ2-3; abundance: NA; v_gene: TRBV30
CDR3aa: CASSIKMTSGGANTGELFF; j_gene: TRBJ2-2; abundance: NA; v_gene: TRBV11-2
CDR3aa: CASSEDRDLLVDTEAFF; j_gene: TRBJ1-1; abundance: NA; v_gene: TRBV6-1
CDR3aa: CASSPQGFTNYGYTF; j_gene: TRBJ1-2; abundance: NA; v_gene: TRBV6-6
CDR3aa: CASSVDSRWSYF; j_gene: TRBJ1-3; abundance: NA; v_gene: TRBV7-2
CDR3aa: CASSIAAMKTGELFF; j_gene: TRBJ2-2; abundance: NA; v_gene: TRBV19
CDR3aa: CASSGGGQGAKGYTF; j_gene: TRBJ1-2; abundance: NA; v_gene: TRBV7-2
CDR3aa: CASSSLQTGELFF; j_gene: TRBJ2-2; abundance: NA; v_gene: TRBV6-5
CDR3aa: CSVDWIQNNEKLFF; j_gene: TRBJ1-4; abundance: NA; v_gene: TRBV29-1
CDR3aa: CASRWDTYTDTQYF; j_gene: TRBJ2-3; abundance: NA; v_gene: TRBV27
CDR3aa: CASSPRFFEQYF; j_gene: TRBJ2-7; abundance: NA; v_gene: TRBV7-2
CDR3aa: CASSTGTGFSNEKLFF; j_gene: TRBJ1-4; abundance: NA; v_gene: TRBV19
CDR3aa: CATSSQRGASGGARRSTDTQYF; j_gene: TRBJ2-3; abundance: NA; v_gene: TRBV15
CDR3aa: CASSATGGTEAFF; j_gene: TRBJ1-1; abundance: NA; v_gene: TRBV28
CDR3aa: CAWSQGWDTEAFF; j_gene: TRBJ1-1; abundance: few; v_gene: TRBV30
CDR3aa: CASSVGQSINQPQHF; j_gene: TRBJ1-5; abundance: NA; v_gene: TRBV11-2
CDR3aa: CASSLAGGSSYNSPLHF; j_gene: TRBJ1-6; abundance: NA; v_gene: TRBV7-6
CDR3aa: CASSLRWGLTSTDTQYF; j_gene: TRBJ2-3; abundance: NA; v_gene: TRBV7-2
CDR3aa: CASSPGGTSEAFF; j_gene: TRBJ1-1; abundance: NA; v_gene: TRBV18
CDR3aa: CASSYSRAEQYF; j_gene: TRBJ2-7; abundance: NA; v_gene: TRBV6-5
CDR3aa: CASSLPGTSGGVVETQYF; j_gene: TRBJ2-5; abundance: once; v_gene: TRBV9
CDR3aa: CASTGGQPQHF; j_gene: TRBJ1-5; abundance: few; v_gene: TRBV28